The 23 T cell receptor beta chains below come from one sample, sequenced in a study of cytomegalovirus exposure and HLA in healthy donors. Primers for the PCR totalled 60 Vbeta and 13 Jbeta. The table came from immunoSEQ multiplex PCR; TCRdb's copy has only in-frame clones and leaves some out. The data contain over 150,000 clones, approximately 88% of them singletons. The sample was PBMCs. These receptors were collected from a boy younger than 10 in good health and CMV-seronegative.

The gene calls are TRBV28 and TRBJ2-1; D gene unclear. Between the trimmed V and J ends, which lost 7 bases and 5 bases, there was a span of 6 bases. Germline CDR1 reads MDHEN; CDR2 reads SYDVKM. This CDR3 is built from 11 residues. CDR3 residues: CASMGDNEQFF. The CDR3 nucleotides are TGTGCCAGCATGGGCGACAATGAGCAGTTCTTC.

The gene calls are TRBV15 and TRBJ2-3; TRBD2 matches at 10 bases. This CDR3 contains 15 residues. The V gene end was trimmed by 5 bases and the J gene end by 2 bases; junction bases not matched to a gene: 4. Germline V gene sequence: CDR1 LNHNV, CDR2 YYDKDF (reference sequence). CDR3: CATSGTSGVTDTQYF. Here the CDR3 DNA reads TGTGCCACCAGCGGAACTAGCGGGGTCACAGATACGCAGTATTTT. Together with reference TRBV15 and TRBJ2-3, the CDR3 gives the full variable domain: DAMVIQNPRYQVTQFGKPVTLSCSQTLNHNVMYWYQQKSSQAPKLLFHYYDKDFNNEADTPDNFQSRRPNTSFCFLDIRSPGLGDTAMYLCATSGTSGVTDTQYFGPGTRLTVL.

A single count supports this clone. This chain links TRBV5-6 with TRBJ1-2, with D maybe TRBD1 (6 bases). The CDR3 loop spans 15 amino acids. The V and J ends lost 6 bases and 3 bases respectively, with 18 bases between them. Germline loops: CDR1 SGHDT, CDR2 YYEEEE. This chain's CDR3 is CASNRLGQQHYGYTF. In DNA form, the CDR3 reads TGTGCCAGCAACCGACTCGGACAGCAGCACTATGGCTACACCTTC.

This chain's CDR3 is CASSYSDRGANYGYTF. The CDR3 DNA is TGTGCCAGCAGTTACTCTGACAGGGGAGCTAACTATGGCTACACCTTC. This chain connects TRBV6-5 to TRBJ1-2, with 8 bases fitting TRBD1. The CDR3 consists of 16 residues. Germline trimming cut 0 bases from V and 0 bases from J; bases unmatched to any gene: 3. CDR1 and CDR2 (germline): MNHEY, SVGAGI.

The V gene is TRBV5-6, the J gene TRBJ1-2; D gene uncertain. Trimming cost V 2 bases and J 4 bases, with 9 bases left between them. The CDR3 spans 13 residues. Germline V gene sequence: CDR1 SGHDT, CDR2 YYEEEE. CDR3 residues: CASSFRTLYGYTF. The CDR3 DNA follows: TGTGCCAGCAGCTTCCGGACTCTCTATGGCTACACCTTC.

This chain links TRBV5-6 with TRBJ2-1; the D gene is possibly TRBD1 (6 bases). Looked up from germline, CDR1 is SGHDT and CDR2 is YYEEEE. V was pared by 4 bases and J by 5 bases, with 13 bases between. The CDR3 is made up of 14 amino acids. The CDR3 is CASSRPGQNNEQFF. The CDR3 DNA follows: TGTGCCAGCAGCCGCCCTGGACAGAACAATGAGCAGTTCTTC.

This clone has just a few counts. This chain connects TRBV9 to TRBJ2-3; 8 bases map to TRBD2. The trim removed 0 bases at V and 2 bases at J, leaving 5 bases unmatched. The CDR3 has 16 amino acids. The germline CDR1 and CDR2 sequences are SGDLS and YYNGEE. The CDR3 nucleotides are TGTGCCAGCAGCGTAGCGAGCGGGGGAAACACAGATACGCAGTATTTT. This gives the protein CASSVASGGNTDTQYF.

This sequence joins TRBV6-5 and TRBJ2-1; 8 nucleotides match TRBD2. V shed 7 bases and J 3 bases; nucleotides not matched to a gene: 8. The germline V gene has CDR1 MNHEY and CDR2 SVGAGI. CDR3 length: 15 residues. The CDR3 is CASKRAGVNYNEQFF. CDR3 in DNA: TGTGCCAGCAAGAGAGCGGGAGTCAACTACAATGAGCAGTTCTTC.

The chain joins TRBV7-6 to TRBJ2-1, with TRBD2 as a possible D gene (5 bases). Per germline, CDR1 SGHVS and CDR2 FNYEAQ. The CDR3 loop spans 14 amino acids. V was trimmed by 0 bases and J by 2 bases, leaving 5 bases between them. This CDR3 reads CASSLAGAYNEQFF. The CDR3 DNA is TGTGCCAGCAGCTTAGCGGGAGCCTACAATGAGCAGTTCTTC.

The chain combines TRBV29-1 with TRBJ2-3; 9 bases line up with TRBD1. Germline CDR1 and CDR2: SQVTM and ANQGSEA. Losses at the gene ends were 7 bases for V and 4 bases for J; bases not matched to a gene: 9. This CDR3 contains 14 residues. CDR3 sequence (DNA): TGCAGCGGGTGGACAGGGGCTATCCCAGATACGCAGTATTTT. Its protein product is CSGWTGAIPDTQYF.

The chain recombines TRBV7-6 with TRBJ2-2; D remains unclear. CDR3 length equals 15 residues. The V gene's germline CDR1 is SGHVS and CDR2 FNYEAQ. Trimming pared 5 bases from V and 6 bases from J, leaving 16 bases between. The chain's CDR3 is CASSVKARSSGELFF. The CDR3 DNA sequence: TGTGCCAGCAGCGTTAAGGCTAGGTCATCCGGGGAGCTGTTTTTT. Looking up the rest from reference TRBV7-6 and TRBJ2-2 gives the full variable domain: GAGVSQSPRYKVTKRGQDVALRCDPISGHVSLYWYRQALGQGPEFLTYFNYEAQQDKSGLPNDRFSAERPEGSISTLTIQRTEQRDSAMYRCASSVKARSSGELFFGEGSRLTVL.

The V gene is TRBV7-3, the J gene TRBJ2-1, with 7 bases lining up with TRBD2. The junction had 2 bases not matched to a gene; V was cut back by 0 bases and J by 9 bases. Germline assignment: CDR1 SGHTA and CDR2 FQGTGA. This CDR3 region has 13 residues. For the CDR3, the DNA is TGTGCCAGCAGCTTAACGACTAGCAGTGAGCAGTTCTTC. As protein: CASSLTTSSEQFF.

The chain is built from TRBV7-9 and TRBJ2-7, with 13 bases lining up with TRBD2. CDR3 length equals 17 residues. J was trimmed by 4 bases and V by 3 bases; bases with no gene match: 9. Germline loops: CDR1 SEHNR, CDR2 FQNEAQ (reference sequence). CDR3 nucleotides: TGTGCCAGCAGCTTGATACCGGGGGGACTAGCGGGGTACGAGCAGTACTTC. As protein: CASSLIPGGLAGYEQYF.

The CDR3 DNA reads as TGTGCCAGCAGCTTAGAACTAGAGACCCAGTACTTC. Translation gives CASSLELETQYF. This sequence joins TRBV7-2 and TRBJ2-5; no firm D call. The germline V gene encodes CDR1 SGHTA and CDR2 FQGNSA. V was clipped by 1 base and J by 4 bases, with 4 bases between them. The CDR3 is made up of 12 amino acids.

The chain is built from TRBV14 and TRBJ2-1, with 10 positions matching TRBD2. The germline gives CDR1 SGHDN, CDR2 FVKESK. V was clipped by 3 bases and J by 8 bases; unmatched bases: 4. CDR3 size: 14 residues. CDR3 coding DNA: TGTGCCAGCAGCCACCCTAGCGGGAGCTATGAGCAGTTCTTC. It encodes CASSHPSGSYEQFF.

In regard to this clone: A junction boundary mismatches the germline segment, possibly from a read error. The CDR3 is CAGSPPTSGATDTQYF. In DNA, the CDR3 is TGTGCCGGCAGCCCCCCGACTAGCGGGGCCACAGATACGCAGTATTTT. This sequence joins TRBV7-9 and TRBJ2-3, with 11 bases matching TRBD2. The CDR3 is 16 amino acids. Germline V CDR1 and CDR2: SEHNR, FQNEAQ (reference sequence).

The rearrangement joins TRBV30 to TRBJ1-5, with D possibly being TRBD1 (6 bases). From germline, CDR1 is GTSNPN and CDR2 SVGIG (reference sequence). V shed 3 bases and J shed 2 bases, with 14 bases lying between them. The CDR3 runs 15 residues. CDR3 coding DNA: TGTGCCTGGAGCGAGGGGGATCGGGGCAATCAGCCCCAGCATTTT. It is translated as CAWSEGDRGNQPQHF.

The CDR3 nucleotides read TGTGCCAGCAGGCCCAGGGGGGTCTATGCCGGGGAGCTGTTTTTT. This translates into CASRPRGVYAGELFF. The J gene is TRBJ2-2, the V gene TRBV6-1, with D possibly matching TRBD1 (7 bases). This CDR3 is 15 amino acids long. CDR1 and CDR2 (germline): MNHNS, SASEGT. Trimming took 6 bases from V and 6 from J, leaving 17 bases between them.

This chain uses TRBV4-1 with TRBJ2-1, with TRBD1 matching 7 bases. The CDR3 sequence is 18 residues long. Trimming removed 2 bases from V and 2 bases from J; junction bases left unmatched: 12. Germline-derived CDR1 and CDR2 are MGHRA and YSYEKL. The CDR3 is CASSQRVPTGAAYNEQFF. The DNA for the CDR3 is TGCGCCAGCAGCCAACGCGTTCCCACAGGGGCGGCCTACAATGAGCAGTTCTTC.

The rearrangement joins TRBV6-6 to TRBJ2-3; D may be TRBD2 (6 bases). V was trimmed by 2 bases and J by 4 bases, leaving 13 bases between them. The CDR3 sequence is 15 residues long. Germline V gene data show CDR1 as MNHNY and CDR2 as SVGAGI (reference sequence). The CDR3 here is CASSYGGTIADTQYF. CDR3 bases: TGTGCCAGCAGTTACGGGGGGACGATCGCAGATACGCAGTATTTT.

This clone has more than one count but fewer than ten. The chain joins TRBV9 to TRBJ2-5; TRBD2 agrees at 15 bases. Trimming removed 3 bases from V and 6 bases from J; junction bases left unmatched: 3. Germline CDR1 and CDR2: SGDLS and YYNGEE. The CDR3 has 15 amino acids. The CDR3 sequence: CASSDGTSGRQTQYF. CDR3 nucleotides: TGTGCCAGCAGCGACGGGACTAGCGGGAGGCAGACCCAGTACTTC. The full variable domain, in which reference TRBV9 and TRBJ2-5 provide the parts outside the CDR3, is DSGVTQTPKHLITATGQRVTLRCSPRSGDLSVYWYQQSLDQGLQFLIQYYNGEERAKGNILERFSAQQFPDLHSELNLSSLELGDSALYFCASSDGTSGRQTQYFGPGTRLLVL.

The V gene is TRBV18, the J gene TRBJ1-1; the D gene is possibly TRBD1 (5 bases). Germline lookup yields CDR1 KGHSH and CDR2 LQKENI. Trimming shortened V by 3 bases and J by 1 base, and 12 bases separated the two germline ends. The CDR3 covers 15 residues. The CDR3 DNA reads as TGTGCCAGCTCACCGACAGCCCTTGAGAACACTGAAGCTTTCTTT. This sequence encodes CASSPTALENTEAFF.

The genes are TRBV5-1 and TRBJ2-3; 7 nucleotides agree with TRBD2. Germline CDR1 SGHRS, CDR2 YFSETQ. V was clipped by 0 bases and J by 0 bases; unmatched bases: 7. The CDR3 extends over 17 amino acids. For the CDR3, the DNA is TGCGCCAGCAGCTTGGTAGGGACTACACCTAGCACAGATACGCAGTATTTT. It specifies CASSLVGTTPSTDTQYF.